This TCR beta chain was identified during a study of CD8+ T cells in alopecia areata. The study, taken as a whole, reports: Scalp clonality dropped significantly under tofacitinib, as did expanded CD8+ top-100 clones. In scalp samples, resident alphabeta T cells of normal skin are also sequenced.

This clone turned up a few times. What it binds is unknown. CDR3 length: 13 residues. Trimming stripped 3 bases from V and 5 bases from J, with 14 bases between. The germline V gene encodes CDR1 SQVTM and CDR2 ANQGSEA. Reverse transcription of extracted RNA yielded cDNA, which provided the sequencing template. TCRdb's copy holds only in-frame clones and misses some; the assay was immunoSEQ multiplex PCR. The data contain 140,000 to 150,000 clones, roughly 52% of them seen just once; the ten biggest clones take up approximately 16%. Treatment given: oral pan-JAK inhibitor, 5-10 mg twice daily. Lesional scalp punch biopsies and peripheral blood were collected from alopecia areata patients. PBMCs were stained for CD3, CD4 and CD8, and CD4+ and CD8+ T cells were sorted.

This clonotype was sampled from a human donor with alopecia areata. The chain couples TRBV29-1 to TRBJ2-7, with D possibly being TRBD2 (5 bases). This specimen consisted of CD8+ T cells sorted from blood, obtained at week 4, from a patient treated with tofacitinib. The CDR3 is CSVESRESHEQYF. CDR3 coding DNA: TGCAGCGTTGAGTCAAGGGAGAGTCACGAGCAGTACTTC.